The 30 T cell receptor beta chains below all came from one sample that was sequenced in a study of vaccination and CD4 T cells after COVID-19 (dated by TCRdb to 2021 to 2024). The library was built by means of PCR. For sequencing, an Illumina iSeq 100 was employed. DNA from cultured CD4+ T cells underwent TCR sequencing with the Oncomine TCR Beta short-read assay at the Johns Hopkins FTIC core. In-frame beta chains were kept once TCRdb had trimmed the public reads at Q25 with fastp and called clones with MiXCR. Rows are combined by CDR3 protein, so each entry shows the most common genes and DNA. In this sample the table shows about 6,800 distinct CDR3 sequences, roughly 70% of which occur a single time. Around 17% of the sample comes from the top ten. These receptors have no known antigen. Reading the label with the study, this specimen's treatment or condition is: roughly nine-day PBMC culture with coronavirus spike peptide pools or control peptides (ViraFEST assay).

Sequenced material: CD4+ T cells from blood, cultured in vitro. These receptors were obtained from a human donor who had recovered from COVID-19.

CDR3 coding DNA: TGTGCCAGCAGCGGCAGGGGAAATTCACCCCTCCACTTT. This codes for CASSGRGNSPLHF. J is TRBJ1-6 and V is TRBV7-8, with a tentative D call TRBD1 (6 bases). V was trimmed by 5 bases and J by 7 bases, leaving 9 bases between them. From germline, CDR1 is SGHVS and CDR2 FQNEAQ. The CDR3 totals 13 residues.

By sample share, this clonotype is medium-sized. V is TRBV20-1 and J is TRBJ1-1; 8 positions match TRBD1. CDR1 is DFQATT, CDR2 SNEGSKA, per germline (reference sequence). The CDR3 covers 12 residues. Unmatched junction bases numbered 3, after V lost 6 bases and J lost 3 bases. The CDR3 reads CSATDRDTEAFF. CDR3 in DNA: TGCAGTGCCACGGACAGGGACACTGAAGCTTTCTTT.

The rearrangement links TRBV24-1 to TRBJ1-5, with D possibly matching TRBD1 (5 bases). Trimming cost V 4 bases and J 3 bases, with 12 bases left between them. There are 15 residues in the CDR3. The germline gives CDR1 KGHDR, CDR2 SFDVKD. Here the CDR3 reads CATSEPDGANQPQHF. The CDR3, as DNA: TGTGCCACCAGTGAACCGGATGGGGCCAATCAGCCCCAGCATTTT.

V usage is TRBV7-7 and J usage is TRBJ2-1; perhaps D is TRBD1 or TRBD2 (5 bases each). Germline V gives CDR1 SSHAT, CDR2 FNYEAQ (reference sequence). V was cut by 1 base and J by 0 bases, with 7 bases left in between. This CDR3 is built from 15 residues. The CDR3 DNA reads as TGTGCCAGCAGCTTAGTCGGGGCCTCCTACAATGAGCAGTTCTTC. Protein: CASSLVGASYNEQFF.

V usage is TRBV7-2 and J usage is TRBJ1-5; TRBD1 matches at 11 bases. This CDR3 contains 14 residues. Trimming cost V 4 bases and J 9 bases; bases outside gene matches: 5. Germline CDR1 is SGHTA and CDR2 is FQGNSA. The CDR3 DNA sequence: TGTGCCAGCAGCTCGTTCGGGACAGGGGGGCCCCAGCATTTT. Protein product: CASSSFGTGGPQHF. Supplemented by reference TRBV7-2 and TRBJ1-5, the full variable domain reads GAGVSQSPSNKVTEKGKDVELRCDPISGHTALYWYRQSLGQGLEFLIYFQGNSAPDKSGLPSDRFSAERTGGSVSTLTIQRTQQEDSAVYLCASSSFGTGGPQHFGDGTRLSIL.

The chain couples TRBV28 to TRBJ1-5; D is uncertain. The germline V gene encodes CDR1 MDHEN and CDR2 SYDVKM. V was pared by 7 bases and J by 0 bases, with 16 bases between. The CDR3 runs 16 residues. The CDR3 spells CASTSLGSFSNQPQHF. DNA for the CDR3: TGTGCCAGCACTTCCCTGGGCAGTTTTAGCAATCAGCCCCAGCATTTT.

V usage is TRBV14 and J usage is TRBJ1-2; D unclear. Germline V gene data show CDR1 as SGHDN and CDR2 as FVKESK. The CDR3 sequence is 14 residues long. The germline V and J ends were trimmed by 0 bases and 8 bases, with 13 bases remaining between them. CDR3 sequence reads: CASSQDWAEEGYTF. The CDR3 DNA follows: TGTGCCAGCAGCCAAGATTGGGCAGAGGAGGGCTACACCTTC.

The rearrangement joins TRBV10-3 to TRBJ2-7, with TRBD2 identical over 9 bases. The germline V gene encodes CDR1 ENHRY and CDR2 SYGVKD. V gave up 3 bases and J gave up 3 bases; unmatched junction bases: 9. CDR3 length: 16 residues. The CDR3 loop is CAISERSGRSLYEQYF. DNA of the CDR3: TGTGCCATCAGTGAACGTAGCGGGAGAAGTCTCTACGAGCAGTACTTC.

This clonotype was detected a few times. This chain connects TRBV7-2 to TRBJ1-5; 9 positions agree with TRBD1. V gave up 2 bases and J gave up 7 bases; unmatched junction bases: 6. The CDR3 extends over 15 amino acids. In germline, CDR1 is SGHTA, CDR2 FQGNSA. CDR3: CASSLTGGLGQPQHF. As DNA, the CDR3 is TGTGCCAGCAGCTTAACAGGGGGCTTAGGACAGCCCCAGCATTTT.

V gene TRBV28 combines with J gene TRBJ2-7, with TRBD1 matching over 10 bases. This CDR3 region has 14 residues. J gave up 4 bases and V 6 bases, and 6 bases lay outside the gene matches. Per germline, CDR1 MDHEN and CDR2 SYDVKM. This chain's CDR3 is CASSTTGGTYEQYF. DNA for the CDR3: TGTGCCAGCAGCACGACAGGGGGCACTTACGAGCAGTACTTC.

The chain links TRBV28 to TRBJ1-4; D is perhaps TRBD1 (6 bases). Per the germline V gene, CDR1 is MDHEN and CDR2 is SYDVKM. V was shortened by 11 bases and J by 4 bases, with 14 bases between the two germline ends. CDR3 length: 13 residues. The CDR3 sequence: CAALDRNNEKLFF. DNA for the CDR3: TGTGCCGCACTCGACAGGAATAATGAAAAACTGTTTTTT.

This chain connects TRBV20-1 to TRBJ1-6; 9 positions agree with TRBD1. Trimming cost V 4 bases and J 10 bases; bases outside gene matches: 8. CDR1 and CDR2 from the germline V gene are DFQATT and SNEGSKA (reference sequence). The CDR3 has 14 amino acids. The CDR3 is CSATLGTGWSPLHF. The CDR3 nucleotides are TGCAGTGCTACTTTAGGGACAGGGTGGTCACCCCTCCACTTT.

The rearrangement links TRBV7-2 to TRBJ1-1; D is uncertain. Germline values: CDR1 SGHTA, CDR2 FQGNSA. The length of the CDR3 is 13 residues. Trimming cost V 5 bases and J 0 bases, with 7 bases left between them. The DNA for the CDR3 is TGTGCCAGCAGCCCGGCTATGAACACTGAAGCTTTCTTT. Its protein product is CASSPAMNTEAFF.

The chain employs TRBV20-1 and TRBJ1-2, with D possibly TRBD1 on 5 matching bases. Trimming took off 5 bases at V and 2 bases at J, with 9 bases between the two ends. The CDR3 extends over 12 amino acids. The germline V gene has CDR1 DFQATT and CDR2 SNEGSKA (reference sequence). For the CDR3, the DNA is TGCAGTGCTTCCCGGGACAACTATGGCTACACCTTC. Translating it yields CSASRDNYGYTF.

The genes are TRBV7-7 and TRBJ2-2; D unclear. Trimming removed 2 bases at V and 6 bases at J, with 7 bases between. The CDR3 sequence is 13 residues long. CDR1 SSHAT and CDR2 FNYEAQ come from the germline V gene (reference sequence). The CDR3 sequence: CASSLTASGELFF. DNA for the CDR3: TGTGCCAGCAGCTTAACAGCCTCCGGGGAGCTGTTTTTT.

The chain links TRBV27 to TRBJ1-2, with unresolved D. Germline CDR1 MNHEY, CDR2 SMNVEV (reference sequence). V was cut by 3 bases and J by 3 bases, with 14 bases left in between. The CDR3 sequence is 15 residues long. The CDR3 nucleotides read TGTGCCAGCAGTTTGGTCCCAGGCGATTACTATGGCTACACCTTC. This gives the protein CASSLVPGDYYGYTF.

This chain links TRBV6-1 with TRBJ2-7; weak D call: TRBD1 (5 bases). Trimming pared 5 bases from V and 0 bases from J, leaving 11 bases between. The CDR3 sequence is 14 residues long. Germline V gene data show CDR1 as MNHNS and CDR2 as SASEGT. The chain's CDR3 is CASSLVRDSYEQYF. As DNA, the CDR3 is TGTGCCAGCAGTCTCGTCAGGGACTCCTACGAGCAGTACTTC.

The chain joins TRBV2 to TRBJ1-6; D might be TRBD1 (6 bases). Germline values: CDR1 SNHLY, CDR2 FYNNEI. Trimming stripped 5 bases from V and 6 bases from J, with 14 bases between. This CDR3 is built from 15 residues. The CDR3 protein is CASSILGGRNSPLHF. DNA for the CDR3: TGTGCCAGCAGTATCCTAGGGGGGCGTAATTCACCCCTCCACTTT.

Judged by abundance, this clonotype is large (0.1 to 1%). The chain links TRBV24-1 to TRBJ1-1; the D gene is possibly TRBD1 (5 bases). V lost 7 bases to trimming and J lost 5 bases, with 13 bases between them. CDR3 length: 13 residues. From germline, CDR1 is KGHDR and CDR2 SFDVKD. CDR3 coding DNA: TGTGCCACCAGGCGGCAGGGAGGTACTGAAGCTTTCTTT. Its protein product is CATRRQGGTEAFF.

In this sample, this clonotype turned up once. The V gene is TRBV7-8, the J gene TRBJ2-7; the D gene is possibly TRBD1 (5 bases). Trimming took off 4 bases at V and 4 bases at J, with 14 bases between the two ends. The CDR3 runs to 14 residues. The germline V gene has CDR1 SGHVS and CDR2 FQNEAQ. The CDR3 protein is CASSSQTQGYEQYF. The DNA of the CDR3 is TGTGCCAGCAGCTCCCAGACGCAGGGATACGAGCAGTACTTC.

The chain uses TRBV27 and TRBJ1-1; 8 nucleotides agree with TRBD1. This CDR3 spans 15 amino acids. Germline CDR1 MNHEY, CDR2 SMNVEV (reference sequence). J gave up 5 bases and V 5 bases, and 10 bases lay outside the gene matches. The CDR3 DNA reads as TGTGCCAGCAGTCCCTACGGACAGGGAAGGACTGAAGCTTTCTTT. Residues: CASSPYGQGRTEAFF.

There are a few counts of this clonotype. The genes are TRBV20-1 and TRBJ1-5; D is unclear. This CDR3 is 12 amino acids long. Looked up from germline, CDR1 is DFQATT and CDR2 is SNEGSKA (reference sequence). The V and J ends lost 6 bases and 0 bases respectively, with 6 bases between them. Here the CDR3 reads CSARRSNQPQHF. CDR3 nucleotide sequence: TGCAGTGCCAGACGTAGCAATCAGCCCCAGCATTTT.

The rearrangement links TRBV7-2 to TRBJ2-5; D tentatively fits TRBD1 or TRBD2 (5 bases each). Germline lookup yields CDR1 SGHTA and CDR2 FQGNSA. The CDR3 has 14 residues. Trimming removed 5 bases from V and 10 bases from J, with 20 bases in between. CDR3 DNA: TGTGCCAGCAGCGGCTTATTCCGGGACCCCCGCCAGTACTTC. It encodes CASSGLFRDPRQYF.

This clonotype is classed as medium-sized. The chain combines TRBV27 with TRBJ2-5, with D maybe TRBD2 (5 bases). Trimming took 9 bases from V and 5 from J, leaving 22 bases between them. The V gene's germline CDR1 is MNHEY and CDR2 SMNVEV (reference sequence). CDR3 size: 15 residues. In nucleotides, the CDR3 is TGTGCCAGTCAAGCGGCGGGTTATGTGAAGGAGACCCAGTACTTC. Protein product: CASQAAGYVKETQYF.

The V and J genes are TRBV6-2 or TRBV6-3 and TRBJ1-1; D is possibly TRBD1 (6 bases). V dropped 6 bases and J dropped 10 bases, with 15 bases sitting between them. Germline V gives CDR1 MNHEY, CDR2 SVGEGT. The CDR3 sequence is 12 residues long. The CDR3 DNA reads TGTGCCAGCAGCGCCCTCGGGGGCGGAGCTTTCTTT. It encodes CASSALGGGAFF.

This clonotype was counted only a few times. The chain links TRBV20-1 to TRBJ2-1; D may be TRBD2 (6 bases). The CDR3 is made up of 14 amino acids. Germline-derived CDR1 and CDR2 are DFQATT and SNEGSKA (reference sequence). CDR3 DNA sequence: TGCAGCGCCCCAGGACTACCCTCACGGATTGAGCAGTTCTTC. Its protein product is CSAPGLPSRIEQFF.

The V call is TRBV6-1, the J call TRBJ1-2; D ambiguous. Trimming took off 3 bases at V and 5 bases at J, with 10 bases between the two ends. The germline gives CDR1 MNHNS, CDR2 SASEGT. This CDR3 region has 13 residues. The CDR3 reads CASSDATEYGYTF. The CDR3, as DNA: TGTGCCAGCAGTGACGCGACGGAGTATGGCTACACCTTC.

The V and J genes are TRBV6-5 and TRBJ2-2; TRBD1 matches at 8 bases. CDR1 and CDR2 from the germline V gene are MNHEY and SVGAGI. V was clipped by 2 bases and J by 7 bases; unmatched bases: 6. The CDR3 has 15 residues. The CDR3 loop is CASSYETGVGGELFF. The CDR3, as DNA: TGTGCCAGCAGTTACGAGACAGGGGTCGGCGGGGAGCTGTTTTTT.

This chain connects TRBV6-1 to TRBJ1-5; 9 bases align to TRBD1. The CDR3 sequence is 17 residues long. The trim removed 6 bases at V and 2 bases at J, leaving 11 bases unmatched. Germline V CDR1 and CDR2: MNHNS, SASEGT. The CDR3 sequence: CASRPQGAGEGNQPQHF. CDR3 sequence (DNA): TGTGCCAGCAGACCACAGGGGGCCGGGGAGGGCAATCAGCCCCAGCATTTT.

This chain connects TRBV20-1 to TRBJ1-1; D is unclear. This CDR3 is 13 amino acids long. Germline V lookup: CDR1 DFQATT, CDR2 SNEGSKA (reference sequence). V lost 2 bases and J 1 base, leaving 8 bases between the germline ends. The CDR3 DNA follows: TGCAGTGCTAGAAGACAAGAGAACACTGAAGCTTTCTTT. It translates to CSARRQENTEAFF.